The next 17 T cell receptor beta chains were all read from a single sample in a study of blood T cell repertoires in COVID-19. The protocol was immunoSEQ multiplex PCR, while the TCRdb copy is restricted to in-frame clones and leaves out a portion. Of 130,000 to 150,000 clones listed, 80% to 90% are singletons. Specimen: PBMCs or T cells enriched from blood (not recorded which). These receptors were taken from a man aged 55-75 years who had recovered from COVID-19.

This clone has a handful of counts. V usage is TRBV10-1 and J usage is TRBJ2-7, with D perhaps TRBD1 (5 bases). V dropped 3 bases and J dropped 3 bases, with 12 bases sitting between them. CDR1 WNHNN and CDR2 SYGVQD come from the germline V gene (reference sequence). CDR3 length equals 14 residues. The CDR3 sequence is CASSENPDSYEQYF. The CDR3 coding sequence is TGCGCCAGCAGTGAAAATCCAGACAGCTACGAGCAGTACTTC.

The chain carries TRBV7-9 and TRBJ1-1; TRBD1 is a possible D gene (5 bases). V was trimmed by 5 bases and J by 2 bases, leaving 21 bases between them. Looked up from germline, CDR1 is SEHNR and CDR2 is FQNEAQ (reference sequence). The CDR3 runs to 17 residues. The CDR3 sequence is CASSLTAGVIGNTEAFF. The CDR3, as DNA: TGTGCCAGCAGCCTCACCGCGGGGGTAATTGGAAACACTGAAGCTTTCTTT.

V gene TRBV2 combines with J gene TRBJ1-6; TRBD1 might be the D (5 bases). Germline V lookup: CDR1 SNHLY, CDR2 FYNNEI. Trimming took off 2 bases at V and 7 bases at J, with 9 bases between the two ends. The CDR3 consists of 14 residues. CDR3 protein: CASSERGNNSPLHF. The CDR3 DNA sequence: TGTGCCAGCAGTGAAAGGGGAAACAATTCACCCCTCCACTTT.

This chain connects TRBV4-2 to TRBJ2-7; 10 bases match TRBD2. The germline V gene has CDR1 LGHNA and CDR2 YNFKEQ. The CDR3 contains 16 residues. Trimming removed 3 bases from V and 0 bases from J; junction bases left unmatched: 5. CDR3 DNA: TGTGCCAGCAGCCACGGAGGGACTAGCGACTCCTACGAGCAGTACTTC. Translation gives CASSHGGTSDSYEQYF.

The chain has TRBV6-1 and TRBJ2-7, with a weak D call TRBD1 (6 bases). Trimming removed 2 bases from V and 2 bases from J, with 13 bases in between. The CDR3 consists of 15 residues. CDR1 and CDR2 from the germline V gene are MNHNS and SASEGT. DNA for the CDR3: TGTGCCAGCAGTGAATATTCAAACAGGGCCTACGAGCAGTACTTC. Amino acids: CASSEYSNRAYEQYF.

The genes are TRBV28 and TRBJ1-2; D perhaps matches TRBD1 (6 bases). This CDR3 has 16 residues. The V and J ends lost 0 bases and 4 bases respectively, with 15 bases between them. From germline, CDR1 is MDHEN and CDR2 SYDVKM. CDR3 DNA: TGTGCCAGCAGTTTATGGTCGGGACAATTGCTCTATGGCTACACCTTC. This gives the protein CASSLWSGQLLYGYTF.

This clone was found once. This chain connects TRBV27 to TRBJ2-7; 8 nucleotides match TRBD2. V lost 5 bases, J lost 2 bases, and 8 bases stayed unmatched. CDR3 length: 15 amino acids. Germline CDR1 MNHEY, CDR2 SMNVEV (reference sequence). The CDR3: CASSVSGSHPYEQYF. In DNA form, the CDR3 reads TGTGCCAGCAGTGTAAGCGGGAGTCACCCCTACGAGCAGTACTTC.

The V gene is TRBV24-1, the J gene TRBJ1-2; D is uncertain. CDR3 length equals 14 residues. Trimming pared 1 base from V and 0 bases from J, leaving 5 bases between. CDR1 and CDR2 from the germline V gene are KGHDR and SFDVKD. The CDR3 region is CATSDFRANYGYTF. The CDR3 DNA is TGTGCCACCAGTGATTTCCGGGCTAACTATGGCTACACCTTC.

This rearrangement joins TRBV10-3 to TRBJ2-7; 7 bases align to TRBD1. Trimming removed 4 bases from V and 9 bases from J; junction bases left unmatched: 12. The CDR3 is 14 residues long. Germline V gene sequence: CDR1 ENHRY, CDR2 SYGVKD. CDR3 bases: TGTGCCATCAGTGGTGGACAGGTAGCCCTAGGGCAGTACTTC. Encoded protein: CAISGGQVALGQYF.

J is TRBJ2-4 and V is TRBV5-5, with 11 bases matching TRBD2. Looked up from germline, CDR1 is SGHKS and CDR2 is YYEKEE (reference sequence). Trimming cost V 3 bases and J 6 bases; bases outside gene matches: 8. The CDR3 sequence is 16 residues long. CDR3 protein: CASSYGTSGSLNIQYF. CDR3 sequence (DNA): TGTGCCAGCAGCTACGGGACTAGCGGTAGTCTAAACATTCAGTACTTC.

CDR3 in DNA: TGTGCCTGGAGTCCCACAGGGAGCGGGGAGCTGTTTTTT. This encodes CAWSPTGSGELFF. The chain combines TRBV30 with TRBJ2-2; the D gene is possibly TRBD1 (6 bases). V lost 2 bases and J lost 7, with 11 bases in between. The germline gives CDR1 GTSNPN, CDR2 SVGIG (reference sequence). The CDR3 is 13 residues long.

The V and J genes are TRBV2 and TRBJ2-7, with TRBD2 matching 7 bases. CDR1 is SNHLY, CDR2 FYNNEI, per germline. V dropped 7 bases and J dropped 3; count of bases not matched to a gene: 3. This CDR3 comprises 12 residues. The CDR3 bases are TGTGCCAGCAAACCGGGAGGCTACGAGCAGTACTTC. Its translation: CASKPGGYEQYF.

The chain couples TRBV28 to TRBJ2-5, with 7 bases lining up with TRBD1. The V gene end was trimmed by 4 bases and the J gene end by 1 base; junction bases not matched to a gene: 6. The CDR3 totals 15 residues. Germline V lookup: CDR1 MDHEN, CDR2 SYDVKM. CDR3 DNA sequence: TGTGCCAGCAGTTCCCTACAGGGGCGCCAAGAGACCCAGTACTTC. Its translation: CASSSLQGRQETQYF.

The V gene is TRBV5-6, the J gene TRBJ2-7, with 9 bases that match TRBD1. The CDR3 runs 14 residues. Germline CDR1 is SGHDT and CDR2 is YYEEEE. J gave up 5 bases and V 2 bases, and 5 bases lay outside the gene matches. This chain's CDR3 is CASSFGGTGNEQYF. In DNA form, the CDR3 reads TGTGCCAGCAGCTTTGGGGGGACAGGGAACGAGCAGTACTTC.

This clone was counted a few times. The chain carries TRBV19 and TRBJ1-2, with D possibly TRBD1 on 5 matching bases. V lost 11 bases, J lost 0 bases, and 16 bases lay in between. CDR3 length: 14 amino acids. Germline-derived CDR1 and CDR2 are LNHDA and SQIVND (reference sequence). The CDR3 DNA reads as TGTGCCTGTAACGATTGGGGCTCTAACTATGGCTACACCTTC. Residues: CACNDWGSNYGYTF.

This clone was seen only once. This sequence joins TRBV28 and TRBJ2-3; possible D gene TRBD2, 8 bases. Germline assignment: CDR1 MDHEN and CDR2 SYDVKM. V lost 8 bases to trimming and J lost 8 bases, with 35 bases between them. The length of the CDR3 is 19 residues. The CDR3 sequence is CASFTYRQGGAGGPLTQYF. CDR3 in DNA: TGTGCCAGCTTCACCTATCGACAGGGCGGCGCGGGGGGCCCCCTTACGCAGTATTTT.

The V gene is TRBV11-2, the J gene TRBJ1-2; 8 nucleotides align to TRBD1. Trimming cost V 4 bases and J 10 bases; bases outside gene matches: 5. This CDR3 is 12 amino acids long. Germline V CDR1 and CDR2: SGHAT, FQNNGV. Here the CDR3 DNA reads TGTGCCAGCAGCTCGAACAGGGGGGACTACACCTTC. Translating it yields CASSSNRGDYTF.